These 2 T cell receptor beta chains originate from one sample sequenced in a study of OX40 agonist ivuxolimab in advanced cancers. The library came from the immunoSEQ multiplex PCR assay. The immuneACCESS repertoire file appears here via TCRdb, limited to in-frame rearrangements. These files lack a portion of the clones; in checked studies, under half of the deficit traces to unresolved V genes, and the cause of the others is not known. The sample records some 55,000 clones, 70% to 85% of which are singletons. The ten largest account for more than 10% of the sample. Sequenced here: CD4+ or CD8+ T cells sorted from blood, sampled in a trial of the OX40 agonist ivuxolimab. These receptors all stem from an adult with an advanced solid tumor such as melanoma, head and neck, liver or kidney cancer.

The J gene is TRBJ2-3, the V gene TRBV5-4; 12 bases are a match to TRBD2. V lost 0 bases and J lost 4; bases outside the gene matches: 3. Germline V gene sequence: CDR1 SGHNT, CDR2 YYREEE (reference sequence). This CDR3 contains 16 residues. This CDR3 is CASSLVGLAGSDTQYF. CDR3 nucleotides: TGTGCCAGCAGCTTGGTGGGACTAGCGGGCTCAGATACGCAGTATTTT.

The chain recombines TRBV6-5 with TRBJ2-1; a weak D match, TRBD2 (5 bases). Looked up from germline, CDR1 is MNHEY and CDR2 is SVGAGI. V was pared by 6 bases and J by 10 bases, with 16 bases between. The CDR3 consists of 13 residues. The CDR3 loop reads CASRSNPGWEQFF. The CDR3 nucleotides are TGTGCCAGCAGATCAAACCCGGGGTGGGAGCAGTTCTTC.